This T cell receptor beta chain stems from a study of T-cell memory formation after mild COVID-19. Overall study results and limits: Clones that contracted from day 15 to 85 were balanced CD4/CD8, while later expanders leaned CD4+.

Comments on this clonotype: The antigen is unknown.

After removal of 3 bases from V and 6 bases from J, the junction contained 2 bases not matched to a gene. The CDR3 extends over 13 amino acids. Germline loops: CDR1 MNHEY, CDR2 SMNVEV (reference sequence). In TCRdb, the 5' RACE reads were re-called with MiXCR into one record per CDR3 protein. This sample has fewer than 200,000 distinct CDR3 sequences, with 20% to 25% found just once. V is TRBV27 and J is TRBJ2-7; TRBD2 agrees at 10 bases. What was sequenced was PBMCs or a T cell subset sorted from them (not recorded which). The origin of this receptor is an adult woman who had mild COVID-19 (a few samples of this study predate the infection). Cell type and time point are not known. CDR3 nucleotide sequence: TGTGCCAGCAGTTTTTCTAGCGGGAGCGAGCAGTACTTC. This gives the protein CASSFSSGSEQYF.